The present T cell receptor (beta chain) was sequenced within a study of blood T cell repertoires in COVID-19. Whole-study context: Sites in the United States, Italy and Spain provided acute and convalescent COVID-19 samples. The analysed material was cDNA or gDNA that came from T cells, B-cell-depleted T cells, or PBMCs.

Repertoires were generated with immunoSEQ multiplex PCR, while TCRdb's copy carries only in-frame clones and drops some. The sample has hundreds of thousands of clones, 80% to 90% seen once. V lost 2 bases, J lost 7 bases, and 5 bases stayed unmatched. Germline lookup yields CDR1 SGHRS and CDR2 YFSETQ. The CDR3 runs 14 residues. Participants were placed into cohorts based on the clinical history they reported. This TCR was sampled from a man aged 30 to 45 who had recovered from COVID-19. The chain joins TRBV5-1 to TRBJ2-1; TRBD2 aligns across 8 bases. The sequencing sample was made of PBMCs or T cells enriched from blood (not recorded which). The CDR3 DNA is TGCGCCAGCAGCTTTGGGACTAGGTGGAATGAGCAGTTCTTC. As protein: CASSFGTRWNEQFF.